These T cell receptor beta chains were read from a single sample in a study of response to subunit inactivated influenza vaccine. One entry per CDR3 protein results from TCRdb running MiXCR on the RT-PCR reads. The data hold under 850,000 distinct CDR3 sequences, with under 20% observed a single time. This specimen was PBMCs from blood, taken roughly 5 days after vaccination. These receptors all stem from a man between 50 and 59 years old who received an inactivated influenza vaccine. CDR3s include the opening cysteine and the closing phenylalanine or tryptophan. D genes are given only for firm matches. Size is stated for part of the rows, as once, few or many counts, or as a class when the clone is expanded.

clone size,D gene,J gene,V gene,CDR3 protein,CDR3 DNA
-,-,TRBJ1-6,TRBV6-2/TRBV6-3,CASTSPGVSPLHF,TGTGCCAGCACCTCACCGGGGGTTTCACCCCTCCACTTT
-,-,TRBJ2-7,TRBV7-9,CASSPLDRDFYEQYF,TGTGCCAGCAGCCCCTTAGACAGGGACTTCTACGAGCAGTACTTC
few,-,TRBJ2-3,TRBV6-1,CASSERRFGTDTQYF,TGTGCCAGCAGTGAACGGCGGTTTGGCACAGATACGCAGTATTTT
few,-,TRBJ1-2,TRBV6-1,CASSESGHYGYTF,TGTGCCAGCAGTGAATCAGGGCATTATGGCTACACCTTC
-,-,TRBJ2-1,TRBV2,CASGGGAPYNEQFF,TGTGCCAGCGGGGGCGGGGCCCCTTACAATGAGCAGTTCTTC
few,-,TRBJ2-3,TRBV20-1,CSAPLYGARRTDTQYF,TGCAGTGCTCCTTTGTATGGGGCGCGTCGCACAGATACGCAGTATTTT
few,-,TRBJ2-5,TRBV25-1,CASSEYRHSSRGQYF,TGTGCCAGCAGTGAATACAGGCACTCGAGCCGGGGCCAGTACTTC
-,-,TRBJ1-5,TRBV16,CASSQTANQPQHF,TGTGCCAGCAGCCAAACGGCGAATCAGCCCCAGCATTTT
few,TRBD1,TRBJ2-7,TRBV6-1,CASSEGTGFYEQYF,TGTGCCAGCAGTGAAGGGACAGGATTCTACGAGCAGTACTTC
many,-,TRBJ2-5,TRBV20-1,CSALEETQYF,TGCAGTGCTCTAGAAGAGACCCAGTACTTC
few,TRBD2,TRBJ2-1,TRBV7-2,CASSLLAGRTYNEQFF,TGTGCCAGCAGCCTACTAGCGGGACGCACCTACAATGAGCAGTTCTTC
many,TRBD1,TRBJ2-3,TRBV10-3,CAIRQGVTDTQYF,TGTGCCATTAGACAGGGGGTAACAGATACGCAGTATTTT
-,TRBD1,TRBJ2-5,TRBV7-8,CASSLDRLPQETQYF,TGTGCCAGCAGCTTGGACAGGTTACCCCAAGAGACCCAGTACTTC
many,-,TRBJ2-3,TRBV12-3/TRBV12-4,CASSPEVDTQYF,TGTGCCAGCAGTCCCGAGGTAGATACGCAGTATTTT
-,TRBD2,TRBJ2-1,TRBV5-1,CASSLALAGDNEQFF,TGCGCCAGCAGCTTGGCATTAGCGGGGGACAATGAGCAGTTCTTC
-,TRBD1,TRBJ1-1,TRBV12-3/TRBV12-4,CASSQRGPEAFF,TGTGCCAGCAGTCAGAGGGGGCCTGAAGCTTTCTTT
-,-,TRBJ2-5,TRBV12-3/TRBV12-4,CASKGVWETQYF,TGTGCCAGCAAAGGGGTATGGGAGACCCAGTACTTC
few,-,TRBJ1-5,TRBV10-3,CAISGSKDQPQHF,TGTGCCATCAGTGGCAGTAAGGATCAGCCCCAGCATTTT
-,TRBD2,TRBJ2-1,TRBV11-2,CASSPNSGRVWNEQFF,TGTGCCAGCAGCCCCAATAGCGGGAGGGTATGGAATGAGCAGTTCTTC
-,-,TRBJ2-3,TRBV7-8,CASTPYRIRTDTQYF,TGTGCCAGCACTCCGTATAGGATACGCACAGATACGCAGTATTTT
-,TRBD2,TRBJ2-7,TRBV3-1,CASSQIRLAGHYEQYF,TGTGCCAGCAGCCAGATCCGACTAGCGGGGCACTACGAGCAGTACTTC
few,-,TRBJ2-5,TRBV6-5,CASSYSGVPSETQYF,TGTGCCAGCAGTTACTCGGGGGTACCCTCGGAGACCCAGTACTTC
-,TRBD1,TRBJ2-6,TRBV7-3,CASSLMRQGISGANVLTF,TGTGCCAGCAGCTTAATGCGACAGGGGATCTCTGGGGCCAACGTCCTGACTTTC
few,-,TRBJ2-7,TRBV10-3,CAISGQGGTYEQYF,TGTGCCATCAGTGGCCAGGGGGGGACCTACGAGCAGTACTTC
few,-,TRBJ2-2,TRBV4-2,CASSQEFRNTGELFF,TGTGCCAGCAGCCAAGAGTTCAGAAACACCGGGGAGCTGTTTTTT
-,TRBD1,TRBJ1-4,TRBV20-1,CSARGRGTVNEKLFF,TGCAGTGCTAGAGGGCGGGGGACAGTTAATGAAAAACTGTTTTTT
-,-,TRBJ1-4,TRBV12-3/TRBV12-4,CASTWGGRSEKLFF,TGTGCCAGCACCTGGGGGGGGCGTAGTGAAAAACTGTTTTTT
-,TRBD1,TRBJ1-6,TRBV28,CASTLLNRGNSPLHF,TGTGCCAGCACACTTCTCAACAGGGGGAATTCACCCCTCCACTTT
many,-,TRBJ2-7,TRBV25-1,CASSERYEQYF,TGTGCCAGCAGTGAGAGATACGAGCAGTACTTC
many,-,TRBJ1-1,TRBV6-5,CASSYSRTPMVNTEAFF,TGTGCCAGCAGTTACTCTAGGACACCGATGGTGAACACTGAAGCTTTCTTT
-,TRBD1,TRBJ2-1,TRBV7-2,CASSLNRGLPEQFF,TGTGCCAGCAGCTTAAATAGGGGGCTACCTGAGCAGTTCTTC
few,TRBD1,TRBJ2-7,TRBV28,CASSLSQGDEQYF,TGTGCCAGCAGTTTATCTCAGGGGGACGAGCAGTACTTC
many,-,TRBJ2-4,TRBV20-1,CSFTTVPKNIQYF,TGCAGTTTCACGACCGTGCCCAAAAACATTCAGTACTTC
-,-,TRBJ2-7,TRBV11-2,CASSLDPKGRSLSYEQYF,TGTGCCAGCAGCTTAGATCCCAAGGGACGATCCCTCTCCTACGAGCAGTACTTC
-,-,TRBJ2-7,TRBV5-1,CASSNAMGQRYEQYF,TGCGCCAGCAGCAACGCGATGGGACAAAGATACGAGCAGTACTTC
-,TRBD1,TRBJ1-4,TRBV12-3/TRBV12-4,CASRQTGAGEKLFF,TGTGCCAGCAGGCAAACAGGGGCGGGGGAAAAACTGTTTTTT
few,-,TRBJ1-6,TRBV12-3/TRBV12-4,CASRPYRDSPLHF,TGTGCCAGCAGACCTTACAGGGATTCACCCCTCCACTTT
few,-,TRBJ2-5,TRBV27,CASSFTRGLETQYF,TGTGCCAGCAGTTTCACCAGGGGATTAGAGACCCAGTACTTC
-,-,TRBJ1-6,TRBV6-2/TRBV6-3,CASSYIGSPLGNSPLHF,TGTGCCAGCAGTTACATTGGGTCGCCTCTCGGAAATTCACCCCTCCACTTT
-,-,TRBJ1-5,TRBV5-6,CASSLDRVLRNQPQHF,TGTGCCAGCAGCTTGGACAGGGTCCTTCGCAATCAGCCCCAGCATTTT
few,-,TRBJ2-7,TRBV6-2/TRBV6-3,CASSSQTRTPYEQYF,TGTGCCAGCAGTTCCCAGACTAGGACCCCCTACGAGCAGTACTTC
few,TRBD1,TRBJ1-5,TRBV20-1,CSASKGTDSNQPQHF,TGCAGTGCTAGCAAAGGGACAGATAGCAATCAGCCCCAGCATTTT
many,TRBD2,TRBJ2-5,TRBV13,CASSLTASGSSETQYF,TGTGCCAGCAGCTTAACTGCTAGCGGGAGTTCGGAGACCCAGTACTTC
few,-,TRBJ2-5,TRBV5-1,CASSPQTGRQETQYF,TGCGCCAGCAGCCCCCAGACAGGGAGGCAAGAGACCCAGTACTTC
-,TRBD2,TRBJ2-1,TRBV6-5,CASSYLAGVSEQFF,TGTGCCAGCAGTTACCTAGCGGGAGTCAGTGAGCAGTTCTTC
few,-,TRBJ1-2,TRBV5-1,CASSPTRQYNYGYTF,TGCGCCAGCAGCCCTACCCGACAGTATAACTATGGCTACACCTTC
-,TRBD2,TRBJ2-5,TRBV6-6,CASSDTSGGGYF,TGTGCCAGCAGTGACACTAGCGGGGGGGGGTACTTC
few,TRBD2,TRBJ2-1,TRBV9,CASSVDSGSSYNEQFF,TGTGCCAGCAGCGTAGATAGCGGGAGCTCCTACAATGAGCAGTTCTTC
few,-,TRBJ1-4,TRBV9,CASSVEAGFNEKLFF,TGTGCCAGCAGCGTAGAGGCGGGCTTTAATGAAAAACTGTTTTTT
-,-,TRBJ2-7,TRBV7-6,CASSLTSQAVYEQYF,TGTGCCAGCAGCTTAACGTCACAGGCCGTCTACGAGCAGTACTTC
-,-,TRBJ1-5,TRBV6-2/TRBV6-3,CASSYDSRGAGQPQHF,TGTGCCAGCAGTTACGATTCGCGTGGGGCCGGGCAGCCCCAGCATTTT
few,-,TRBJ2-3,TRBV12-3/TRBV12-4,CASRLQGRPTDTQYF,TGTGCCAGCAGGTTACAGGGTCGCCCCACAGATACGCAGTATTTT
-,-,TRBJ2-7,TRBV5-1,CASSPLGVPQSYEQYF,TGCGCCAGCAGCCCCCTCGGGGTTCCCCAATCCTACGAGCAGTACTTC